This T cell receptor beta chain comes out of a study of PD-L1 blockade in urothelial cancer. Overall study findings and caveats: Greater 3-week expansion of tumor-associated blood clones was recorded for durable-benefit patients.

Generated by immunoSEQ multiplex PCR, the TCRdb table keeps only in-frame clones and is missing some. The sample yields about 45,000 clones, roughly four fifths seen once. Time point meaning: peripheral blood 6 weeks after treatment start. A remark on this clone: Its cognate antigen is unknown.

From germline, CDR1 is SGHTA and CDR2 FQGNSA. The CDR3 is made up of 17 amino acids. Trimming took 3 bases from V and 0 from J, leaving 16 bases between them. The clonotype was recovered from a man aged 60 to 69 with urothelial cancer. The specimen was PBMCs, collected around atezolizumab (anti-PD-L1) treatment. The chain combines TRBV7-2 with TRBJ2-3; D is perhaps TRBD2 (6 bases). The CDR3 DNA reads TGTGCCAGCAGCTTCGCCTGGGAGGTCTGGAGCACAGATACGCAGTATTTT. It codes for CASSFAWEVWSTDTQYF.